The 20 T cell receptor beta chains below come from one sample, sequenced in a study of cytomegalovirus exposure and HLA in healthy donors (dated by TCRdb to 2017 to 2019). Receptor libraries were prepared by the immunoSEQ multiplex PCR assay. The table comes from immuneACCESS by way of TCRdb, which keeps in-frame sequences with V and J called. Part of the clones is missing from these tables; in studies checked, under half for an unresolved V gene and the rest for unknown reasons. The sample has 140,000 to 150,000 clones on record, roughly 87% of them singletons. The ten largest clonotypes hold 3.5% to 5.5% of the sample. Sequencing used PBMCs. The receptors were gathered from a man younger than 35 in good health and CMV-seropositive.

The rearrangement links TRBV5-1 to TRBJ1-5; TRBD1 is a possible D gene (5 bases). In germline, CDR1 is SGHRS, CDR2 YFSETQ. The CDR3 has 13 amino acids. V dropped 5 bases and J dropped 4 bases, with 10 bases sitting between them. CDR3 in DNA: TGCGCCAGCAGAGGGGATACTAATCAGCCCCAGCATTTT. It translates to CASRGDTNQPQHF.

The rearrangement uses TRBV7-8 and TRBJ1-2; 7 nucleotides match TRBD1. Germline loops: CDR1 SGHVS, CDR2 FQNEAQ. This CDR3 region has 14 residues. The V gene end was trimmed by 5 bases and the J gene end by 4 bases; junction bases not matched to a gene: 7. CDR3 sequence reads: CASSIYRDSYGYTF. DNA of the CDR3: TGTGCCAGCAGCATCTACCGGGACAGCTATGGCTACACCTTC.

This clone showed up just once. V usage is TRBV11-2 and J usage is TRBJ2-7; D is unclear. CDR3 length: 14 amino acids. V shed 2 bases and J shed 0 bases, with 8 bases lying between them. CDR1 SGHAT and CDR2 FQNNGV come from the germline V gene. Here the CDR3 DNA reads TGTGCCAGCAGCTTAACCTCTAGCTCCTACGAGCAGTACTTC. This encodes CASSLTSSSYEQYF.

The rearrangement joins TRBV14 to TRBJ1-2; tentatively, D is TRBD1 (6 bases). The CDR3 length is 15 residues. The V and J ends lost 0 bases and 4 bases respectively, with 12 bases between them. The germline CDR1 and CDR2 sequences are SGHDN and FVKESK. The CDR3 sequence: CASSQDGRTVYGYTF. The CDR3 DNA reads as TGTGCCAGCAGCCAAGATGGTCGGACAGTCTATGGCTACACCTTC. Variable domain in full (rest from reference TRBV14 and TRBJ1-2): EAGVTQFPSHSVIEKGQTVTLRCDPISGHDNLYWYRRVMGKEIKFLLHFVKESKQDESGMPNNRFLAERTGGTYSTLKVQPAELEDSGVYFCASSQDGRTVYGYTFGSGTRLTVV.

V usage is TRBV4-1 and J usage is TRBJ1-5; no clear D gene. The CDR3 length is 15 residues. CDR1 and CDR2 from the germline V gene are MGHRA and YSYEKL. The ends were cut back, 0 bases at V and 4 bases at J, with 10 bases in the middle. The CDR3 region has the DNA TGCGCCAGCAGCCAAGAATCGCGGGAAAATCAGCCCCAGCATTTT. It yields the protein CASSQESRENQPQHF.

In DNA form, the CDR3 reads TGTGCCAGCAGCACTGCTGGGGCCAACGTCCTGACTTTC. Protein product: CASSTAGANVLTF. V gene TRBV25-1 combines with J gene TRBJ2-6, with D hard to call. The V gene lost 6 bases and the J gene lost 2 bases, with 5 bases spanning the gap. The CDR3 has 13 amino acids. Germline values: CDR1 MGHDK, CDR2 SYGVNS. Drawing the rest from reference TRBV25-1 and TRBJ2-6, the complete variable domain is EADIYQTPRYLVIGTGKKITLECSQTMGHDKMYWYQQDPGMELHLIHYSYGVNSTEKGDLSSESTVSRIRTEHFPLTLESARPSHTSQYLCASSTAGANVLTFGAGSRLTVL.

This chain links TRBV2 with TRBJ1-2; the D gene is possibly TRBD1 (6 bases). This CDR3 contains 16 residues. Looked up from germline, CDR1 is SNHLY and CDR2 is FYNNEI. The V and J ends lost 4 bases and 1 base respectively, with 16 bases between them. The CDR3 here is CASSVAWTANNYGYTF. For the CDR3, the DNA is TGTGCCAGCAGTGTCGCTTGGACAGCAAATAACTATGGCTACACCTTC.

The chain joins TRBV7-9 to TRBJ1-5; TRBD1 matches 8 bases. The V and J ends lost 2 bases and 5 bases, in that order; junction bases with no gene match: 5. This CDR3 has 15 residues. CDR1 and CDR2 (germline): SEHNR, FQNEAQ (reference sequence). CDR3 sequence: CASSLTGQDYQPQHF. The DNA of the CDR3 is TGTGCCAGCAGCTTAACGGGACAGGATTATCAGCCCCAGCATTTT.

Worth noting for this clone: Other nucleotide sequences in the sample specify the same CDR3. The rearrangement joins TRBV5-4 to TRBJ2-7; D unclear. The CDR3 consists of 11 residues. V was cut by 3 bases and J by 2 bases, with 3 bases left in between. In germline, CDR1 is SGHNT, CDR2 YYREEE (reference sequence). CDR3 DNA sequence: TGTGCCAGCAGCTCCACCTACGAGCAGTACTTC. Translation: CASSSTYEQYF.

V gene TRBV19 combines with J gene TRBJ1-2, with 7 nucleotides matching TRBD1. The ends lost 3 bases at V and 6 bases at J; junction bases unmatched: 4. Per the germline V gene, CDR1 is LNHDA and CDR2 is SQIVND (reference sequence). The CDR3 runs to 13 residues. CDR3 coding DNA: TGTGCCAGTAGTATCCTGCAGGGGGATGGCTACACCTTC. Translating gives CASSILQGDGYTF.

This chain uses TRBV5-6 with TRBJ2-3, with D maybe TRBD2 (6 bases). V gave up 3 bases and J gave up 4 bases, with 18 bases separating them. There are 16 residues in the CDR3. The germline V gene encodes CDR1 SGHDT and CDR2 YYEEEE. CDR3 nucleotides: TGTGCCAGCAGCTCAATGCCAGGGACTGGCGCAGATACGCAGTATTTT. Protein: CASSSMPGTGADTQYF. The full variable domain, completed using reference TRBV5-6 and TRBJ2-3, is DAGVTQSPTHLIKTRGQQVTLRCSPKSGHDTVSWYQQALGQGPQFIFQYYEEEERQRGNFPDRFSGHQFPNYSSELNVNALLLGDSALYLCASSSMPGTGADTQYFGPGTRLTVL.

This sequence joins TRBV15 and TRBJ2-7; 9 bases line up with TRBD2. With V trimmed by 0 bases and J by 3 bases, 0 bases remained unmatched. Germline V lookup: CDR1 LNHNV, CDR2 YYDKDF (reference sequence). This CDR3 spans 14 amino acids. CDR3 sequence reads: CATSRDSGGYEQYF. CDR3 nucleotide sequence: TGTGCCACCAGCAGAGATAGCGGGGGCTACGAGCAGTACTTC.

The CDR3 protein is CASSDPIETGSYNEQFF. CDR3 DNA sequence: TGTGCCAGCAGTGACCCGATCGAGACGGGCTCCTACAATGAGCAGTTCTTC. The chain recombines TRBV2 with TRBJ2-1, with no clear D. The CDR3 spans 17 residues. With 3 bases removed from V and 0 bases from J, the gap between germline ends came to 15 bases. Germline V gene data show CDR1 as SNHLY and CDR2 as FYNNEI.

The chain uses TRBV4-2 and TRBJ2-3; 8 nucleotides align to TRBD2. This CDR3 has 18 amino acids. Germline V CDR1 and CDR2: LGHNA, YNFKEQ. The V segment lost 4 bases and the J segment 6 bases; nucleotides outside the gene matches: 18. DNA of the CDR3: TGTGCCAGCAGCCTCGGGACTAGAGATTTGCTGCCTTTGGATACGCAGTATTTT. Translation: CASSLGTRDLLPLDTQYF.

The rearrangement joins TRBV27 to TRBJ2-7; TRBD2 aligns across 10 bases. V lost 5 bases to trimming and J lost 5 bases; unmatched junction nucleotides: 6. This CDR3 comprises 14 residues. Germline CDR1 is MNHEY and CDR2 is SMNVEV (reference sequence). The CDR3 loop is CASSTSGREDEQYF. CDR3 bases: TGTGCCAGCAGTACAAGCGGGAGGGAAGACGAGCAGTACTTC.

The J gene is TRBJ1-2, the V gene TRBV7-8; 7 nucleotides match TRBD1. In germline, CDR1 is SGHVS, CDR2 FQNEAQ. This CDR3 has 13 residues. V gave up 5 bases and J gave up 2 bases; unmatched junction bases: 2. CDR3 bases: TGTGCCAGCAGCCAGGACAGGAACTATGGCTACACCTTC. This translates into CASSQDRNYGYTF.

The chain couples TRBV18 to TRBJ1-2; weak D call: TRBD1 (6 bases). CDR3 size: 16 residues. CDR1 is KGHSH, CDR2 LQKENI, per germline. V gave up 3 bases and J gave up 5 bases, with 19 bases separating them. The CDR3 DNA sequence: TGTGCCAGCTCACCTCCAGGTGGTGAAGGACAGTATGGCTACACCTTC. Its translation: CASSPPGGEGQYGYTF. Full variable domain (outside the CDR3, taken from reference TRBV18 and TRBJ1-2): NAGVMQNPRHLVRRRGQEARLRCSPMKGHSHVYWYRQLPEEGLKFMVYLQKENIIDESGMPKERFSAEFPKEGPSILRIQQVVRGDSAAYFCASSPPGGEGQYGYTFGSGTRLTVV.

CDR3 loop: CASSLTRETQYF. Here the CDR3 DNA reads TGCGCCAGCAGCTTGACGCGGGAGACCCAGTACTTC. The rearrangement uses TRBV5-1 and TRBJ2-5; the D is unclear. The ends were cut back, 1 base at V and 5 bases at J, with 6 bases in the middle. Looked up from germline, CDR1 is SGHRS and CDR2 is YFSETQ. The length of the CDR3 is 12 residues.

The V call is TRBV9, the J call TRBJ2-3; 10 bases are shared with TRBD1. Germline CDR1 SGDLS, CDR2 YYNGEE. The CDR3 has 15 amino acids. The trim removed 5 bases at V and 4 bases at J, leaving 7 bases unmatched. CDR3 nucleotides: TGTGCCAGCAGACCGAGGGACAGGGGATCAGATACGCAGTATTTT. The encoded protein is CASRPRDRGSDTQYF.

The J gene is TRBJ1-2, the V gene TRBV6-5; D call uncertain. In germline, CDR1 is MNHEY, CDR2 SVGAGI. This CDR3 comprises 12 residues. Trimming stripped 2 bases from V and 8 bases from J, with 9 bases between. The CDR3 region has the DNA TGTGCCAGCAGTTACACCGCAGGAGGCTACACCTTC. It is translated as CASSYTAGGYTF.